This T cell receptor beta chain appears in the sequencing data of a study of cytomegalovirus exposure and HLA in healthy donors. Germline V gene data show CDR1 as PRHDT and CDR2 as FYEKMQ (reference sequence). The CDR3 sequence is 14 residues long. V lost 6 bases, J lost 4 bases, and 15 bases lay in between. The PCR contained 60 Vbeta and 13 Jbeta primers. The method was immunoSEQ multiplex PCR; TCRdb's version includes in-frame clones alone and lacks a portion of them. The sample yields about 150,000 clones, 75% to 85% seen once. This clone showed up just once. Its specificity is unknown. The study, taken as a whole, reports: In a later analysis, V- and J-gene trimming of beta chains associated with a DCLRE1C missense variant, replicated independently.

J is TRBJ1-1 and V is TRBV13; weak D call: TRBD1 (5 bases). Material for sequencing was PBMCs. The receptor comes from a woman aged 40 to 50 in good health and CMV-seropositive. CDR3 DNA sequence: TGTGCCAGCAGGAAGGCCGGGGGAGGCACTGAAGCTTTCTTT. This gives the protein CASRKAGGGTEAFF.